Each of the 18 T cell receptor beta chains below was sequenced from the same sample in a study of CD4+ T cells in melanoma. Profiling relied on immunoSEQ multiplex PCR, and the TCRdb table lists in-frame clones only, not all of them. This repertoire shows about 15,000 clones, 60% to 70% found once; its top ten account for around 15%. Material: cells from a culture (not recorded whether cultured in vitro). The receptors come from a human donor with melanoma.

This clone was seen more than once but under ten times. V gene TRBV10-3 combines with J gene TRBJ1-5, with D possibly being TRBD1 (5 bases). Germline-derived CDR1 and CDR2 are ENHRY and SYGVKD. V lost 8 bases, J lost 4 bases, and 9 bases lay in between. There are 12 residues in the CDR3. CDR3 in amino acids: CAIGRDNQPQHF. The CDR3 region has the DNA TGTGCCATCGGCAGGGATAATCAGCCCCAGCATTTT.

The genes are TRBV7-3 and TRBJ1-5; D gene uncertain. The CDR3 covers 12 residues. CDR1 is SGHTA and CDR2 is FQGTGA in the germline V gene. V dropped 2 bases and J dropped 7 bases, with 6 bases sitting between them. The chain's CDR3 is CASSLAGQPQHF. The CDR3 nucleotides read TGTGCCAGCAGCTTAGCAGGACAGCCCCAGCATTTT.

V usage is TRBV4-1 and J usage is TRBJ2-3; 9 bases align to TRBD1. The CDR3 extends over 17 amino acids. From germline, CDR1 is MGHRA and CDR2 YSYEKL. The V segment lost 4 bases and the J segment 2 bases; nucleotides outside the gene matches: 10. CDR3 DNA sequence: TGCGCCAGCAGCCGGGCGGGACAGGGTAGGACCACAGATACGCAGTATTTT. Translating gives CASSRAGQGRTTDTQYF.

CDR3 sequence reads: CASTLRGGGSEQFF. In DNA form, the CDR3 reads TGTGCCAGCACTCTGAGGGGGGGCGGCAGTGAGCAGTTCTTC. The chain recombines TRBV2 with TRBJ2-1; tentative D call: TRBD2 (7 bases). Trimming stripped 7 bases from V and 9 bases from J, with 19 bases between. This CDR3 is 14 amino acids long. Per germline, CDR1 SNHLY and CDR2 FYNNEI.

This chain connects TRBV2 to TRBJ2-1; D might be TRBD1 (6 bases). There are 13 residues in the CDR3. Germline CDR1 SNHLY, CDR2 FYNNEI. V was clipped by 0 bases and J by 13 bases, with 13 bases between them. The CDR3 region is CASSEAGRGRQFF. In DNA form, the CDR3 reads TGTGCCAGCAGTGAAGCGGGCAGGGGTCGCCAGTTCTTC.

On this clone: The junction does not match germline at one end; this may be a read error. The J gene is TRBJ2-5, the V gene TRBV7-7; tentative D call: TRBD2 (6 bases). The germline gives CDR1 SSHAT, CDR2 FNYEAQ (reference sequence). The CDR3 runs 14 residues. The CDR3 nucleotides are TGTGCTAGCAGCTTAGCGGAGGGGTACGGGCCCCAGTACTTC. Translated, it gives CASSLAEGYGPQYF. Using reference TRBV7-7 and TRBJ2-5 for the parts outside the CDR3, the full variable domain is GAGVSQSPRYKVTKRGQDVTLRCDPISSHATLYWYQQALGQGPEFLTYFNYEAQPDKSGLPSDRFSAERPEGSISTLTIQRTEQRDSAMYRCASSLAEGYGPQYFGPGTRLLVL.

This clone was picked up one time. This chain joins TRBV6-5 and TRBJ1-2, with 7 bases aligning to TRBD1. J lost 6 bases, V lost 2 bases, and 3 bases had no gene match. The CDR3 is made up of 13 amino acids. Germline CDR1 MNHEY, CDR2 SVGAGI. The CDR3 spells CASSYDRVDGYTF. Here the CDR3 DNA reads TGTGCCAGCAGTTACGACAGGGTGGATGGCTACACCTTC.

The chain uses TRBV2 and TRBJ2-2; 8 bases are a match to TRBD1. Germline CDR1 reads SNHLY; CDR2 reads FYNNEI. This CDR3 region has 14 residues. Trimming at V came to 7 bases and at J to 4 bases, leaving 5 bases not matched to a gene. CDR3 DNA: TGTGCCAGCACCGGACAGGGTGTCACCGGGGAGCTGTTTTTT. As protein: CASTGQGVTGELFF.

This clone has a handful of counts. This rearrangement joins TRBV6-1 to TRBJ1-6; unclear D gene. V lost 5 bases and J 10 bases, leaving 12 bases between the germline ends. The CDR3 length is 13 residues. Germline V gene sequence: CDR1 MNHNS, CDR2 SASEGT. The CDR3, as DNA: TGTGCCAGCAGTCCAACGGGATCCTCACCCCTCCACTTT. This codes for CASSPTGSSPLHF.

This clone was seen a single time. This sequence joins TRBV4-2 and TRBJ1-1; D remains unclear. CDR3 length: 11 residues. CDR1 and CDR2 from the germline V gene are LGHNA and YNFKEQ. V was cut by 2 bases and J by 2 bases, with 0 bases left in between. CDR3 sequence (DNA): TGTGCCAGCAGCCAAAACACTGAAGCTTTCTTT. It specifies CASSQNTEAFF.

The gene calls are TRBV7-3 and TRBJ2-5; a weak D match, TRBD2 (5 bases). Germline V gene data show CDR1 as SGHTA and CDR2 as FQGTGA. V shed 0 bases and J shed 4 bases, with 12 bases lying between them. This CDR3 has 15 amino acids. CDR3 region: CASSLTASLVETQYF. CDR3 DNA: TGTGCCAGCAGCTTAACGGCTAGCTTGGTAGAGACCCAGTACTTC.

The CDR3 reads CSVGTGGLEQYF. In DNA form, the CDR3 reads TGCAGCGTGGGGACAGGCGGTTTAGAGCAGTACTTC. This chain connects TRBV29-1 to TRBJ2-7; 8 nucleotides line up with TRBD1. The length of the CDR3 is 12 residues. CDR1 and CDR2 from the germline V gene are SQVTM and ANQGSEA. V lost 6 bases and J lost 7; bases outside the gene matches: 8.

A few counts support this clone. The CDR3 region is CASSQSPETQYF. CDR3 in DNA: TGCGCCAGCAGTCAATCGCCGGAGACCCAGTACTTC. V and J are TRBV23-1 and TRBJ2-5, with D unclear. TRBV23-1 is an ORF, and what it does is uncertain. This CDR3 is built from 12 residues. V was pared by 0 bases and J by 5 bases, with 4 bases between.

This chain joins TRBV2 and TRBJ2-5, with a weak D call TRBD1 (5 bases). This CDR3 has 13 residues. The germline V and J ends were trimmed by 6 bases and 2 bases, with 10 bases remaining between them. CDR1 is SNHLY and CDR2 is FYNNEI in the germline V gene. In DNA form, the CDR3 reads TGTGCCAGCAGCGCCGACAGACAAGAGACCCAGTACTTC. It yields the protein CASSADRQETQYF.

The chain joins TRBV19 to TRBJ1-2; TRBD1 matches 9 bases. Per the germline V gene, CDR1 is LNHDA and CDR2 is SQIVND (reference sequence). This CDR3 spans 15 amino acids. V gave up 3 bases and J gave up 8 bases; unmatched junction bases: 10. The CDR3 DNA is TGTGCCAGTAGTATCGGGGGGACAGGGTATCGCGGCTACACCTTC. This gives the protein CASSIGGTGYRGYTF.

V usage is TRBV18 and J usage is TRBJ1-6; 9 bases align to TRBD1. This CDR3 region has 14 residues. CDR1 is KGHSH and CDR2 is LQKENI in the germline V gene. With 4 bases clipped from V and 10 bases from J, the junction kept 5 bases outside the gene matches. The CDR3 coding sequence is TGTGCCAGCTCACAGGGACAGGGCCTGTCACCCCTCCACTTT. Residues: CASSQGQGLSPLHF.

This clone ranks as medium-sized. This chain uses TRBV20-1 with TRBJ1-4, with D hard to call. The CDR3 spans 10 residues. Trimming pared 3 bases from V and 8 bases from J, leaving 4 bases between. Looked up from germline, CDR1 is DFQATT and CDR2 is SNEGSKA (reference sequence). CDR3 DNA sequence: TGCAGTGCTAGTTACGAAAAACTGTTTTTT. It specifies CSASYEKLFF.

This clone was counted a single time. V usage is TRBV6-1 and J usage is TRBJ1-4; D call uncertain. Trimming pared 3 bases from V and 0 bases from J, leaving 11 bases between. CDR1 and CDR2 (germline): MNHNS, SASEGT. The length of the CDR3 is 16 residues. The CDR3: CASSEFQLATNEKLFF. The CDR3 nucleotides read TGTGCCAGCAGTGAGTTCCAGCTTGCAACTAATGAAAAACTGTTTTTT.